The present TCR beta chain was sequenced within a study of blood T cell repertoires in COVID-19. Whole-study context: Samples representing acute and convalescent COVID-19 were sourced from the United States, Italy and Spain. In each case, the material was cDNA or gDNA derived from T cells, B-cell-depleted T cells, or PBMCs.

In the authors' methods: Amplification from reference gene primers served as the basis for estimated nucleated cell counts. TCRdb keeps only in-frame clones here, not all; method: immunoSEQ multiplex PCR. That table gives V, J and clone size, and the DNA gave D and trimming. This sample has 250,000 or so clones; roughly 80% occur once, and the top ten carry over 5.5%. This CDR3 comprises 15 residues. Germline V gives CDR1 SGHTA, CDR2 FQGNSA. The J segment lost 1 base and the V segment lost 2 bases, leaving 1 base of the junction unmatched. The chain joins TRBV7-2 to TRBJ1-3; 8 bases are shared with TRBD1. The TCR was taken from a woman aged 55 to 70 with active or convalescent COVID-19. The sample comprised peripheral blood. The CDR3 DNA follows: TGTGCCAGCAGCTTACAGGGGGCATCTGGAAACACCATATATTTT. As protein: CASSLQGASGNTIYF.